This T cell receptor beta chain is drawn from a study of Ad26.COV2.S vaccination and SARS-CoV-2 variants. Findings of the study overall: Vaccine recipients and placebo recipients showed similar non-spike TCR breadth.

CDR3 size: 13 residues. Germline-derived CDR1 and CDR2 are SGHAT and FQDESV (reference sequence). V was clipped by 5 bases and J by 6 bases; unmatched bases: 5. Treatment: around 19 received Ad26.COV2.S at low or high dose, single or two shots; 5 received placebo; per-sample allocation not given. Day 63 following the first vaccine or placebo injection was when the samples were taken. Comment on this clone: Its antigen is as yet unknown.

This table comes from immunoSEQ multiplex PCR, and its TCRdb copy is limited to in-frame clones, with some not included. The sample has some 320,000 clones; 85% are singletons. The sequenced sample was peripheral blood, obtained in a trial of Ad26.COV2.S vaccine versus placebo. This sequence joins TRBV11-1 and TRBJ1-2; 8 bases map to TRBD1. The clonotype comes from a person aged 18-60 years who received the Ad26.COV2.S COVID-19 vaccine or a placebo. The CDR3 spells CASSLQGVDGYTF. The CDR3 nucleotides are TGTGCCAGCAGCCTACAGGGGGTCGATGGCTACACCTTC.